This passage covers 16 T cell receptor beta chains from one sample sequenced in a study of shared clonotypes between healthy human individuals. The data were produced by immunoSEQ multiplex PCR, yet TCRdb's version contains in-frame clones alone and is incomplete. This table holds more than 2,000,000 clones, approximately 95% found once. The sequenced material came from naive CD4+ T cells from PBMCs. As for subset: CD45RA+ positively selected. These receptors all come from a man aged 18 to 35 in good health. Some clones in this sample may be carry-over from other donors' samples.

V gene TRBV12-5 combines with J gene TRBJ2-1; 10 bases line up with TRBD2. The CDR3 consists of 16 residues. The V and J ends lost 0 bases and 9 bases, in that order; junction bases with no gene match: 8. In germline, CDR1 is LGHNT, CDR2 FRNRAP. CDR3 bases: TGTGCTAGTGGTTTGGTACTTAGCGGGAGGCCGGGTGAGCAGTTCTTC. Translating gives CASGLVLSGRPGEQFF. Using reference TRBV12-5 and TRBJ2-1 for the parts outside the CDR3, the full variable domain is DARVTQTPRHKVTEMGQEVTMRCQPILGHNTVFWYRQTMMQGLELLAYFRNRAPLDDSGMPKDRFSAEMPDATLATLKIQPSEPRDSAVYFCASGLVLSGRPGEQFFGPGTRLTVL.

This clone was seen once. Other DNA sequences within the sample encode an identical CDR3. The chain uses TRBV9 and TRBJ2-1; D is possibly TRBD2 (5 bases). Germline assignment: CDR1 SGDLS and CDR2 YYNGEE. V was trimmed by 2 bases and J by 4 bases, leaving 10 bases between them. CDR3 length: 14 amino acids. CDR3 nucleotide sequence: TGTGCCAGCAGCGTCGGCGGGCTTTACAATGAGCAGTTCTTC. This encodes CASSVGGLYNEQFF.

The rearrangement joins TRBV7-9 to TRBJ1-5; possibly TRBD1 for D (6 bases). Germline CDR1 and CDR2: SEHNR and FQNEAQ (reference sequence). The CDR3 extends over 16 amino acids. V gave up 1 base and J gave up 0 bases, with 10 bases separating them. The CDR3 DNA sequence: TGTGCCAGCAGCTTAGGTGTAGGGGGTAGCAATCAGCCCCAGCATTTT. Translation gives CASSLGVGGSNQPQHF.

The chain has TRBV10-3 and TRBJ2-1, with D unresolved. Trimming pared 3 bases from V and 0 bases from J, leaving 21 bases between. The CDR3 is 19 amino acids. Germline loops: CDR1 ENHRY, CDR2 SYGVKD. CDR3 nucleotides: TGTGCCATCAGTGATTTAGTTTATACGACCCCCAGCTCCTACAATGAGCAGTTCTTC. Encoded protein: CAISDLVYTTPSSYNEQFF.

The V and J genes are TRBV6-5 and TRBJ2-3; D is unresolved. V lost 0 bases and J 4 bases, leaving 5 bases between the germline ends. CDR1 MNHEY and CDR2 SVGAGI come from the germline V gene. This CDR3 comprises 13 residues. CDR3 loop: CASSYSAADTQYF. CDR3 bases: TGTGCCAGCAGTTACTCGGCGGCAGATACGCAGTATTTT.

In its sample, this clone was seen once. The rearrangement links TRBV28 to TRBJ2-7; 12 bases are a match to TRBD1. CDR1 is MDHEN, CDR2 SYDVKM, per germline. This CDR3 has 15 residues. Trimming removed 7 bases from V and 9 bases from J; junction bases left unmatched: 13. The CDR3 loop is CASNSPGTGGAWQYF. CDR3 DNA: TGTGCCAGCAACTCTCCCGGGACAGGGGGCGCTTGGCAGTACTTC.

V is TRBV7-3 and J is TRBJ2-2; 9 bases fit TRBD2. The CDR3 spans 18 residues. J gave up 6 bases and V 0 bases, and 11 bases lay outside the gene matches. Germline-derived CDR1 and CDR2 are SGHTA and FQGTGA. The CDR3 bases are TGTGCCAGCAGCTTAACAGCCCCGCGGGAGGGCCGTGCCGGGGAGCTGTTTTTT. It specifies CASSLTAPREGRAGELFF.

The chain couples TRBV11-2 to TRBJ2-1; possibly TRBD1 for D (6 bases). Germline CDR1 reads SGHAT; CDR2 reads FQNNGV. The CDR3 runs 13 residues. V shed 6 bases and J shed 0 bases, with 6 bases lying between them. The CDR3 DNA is TGTGCCAGCAGGGACAGCTCCTACAATGAGCAGTTCTTC. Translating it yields CASRDSSYNEQFF.

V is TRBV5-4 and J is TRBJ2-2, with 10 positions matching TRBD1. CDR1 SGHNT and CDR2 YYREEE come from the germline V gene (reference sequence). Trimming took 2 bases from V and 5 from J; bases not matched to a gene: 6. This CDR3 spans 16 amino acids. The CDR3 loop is CASSFSSGQGTGELFF. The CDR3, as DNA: TGTGCCAGCAGCTTTTCTTCGGGACAGGGGACCGGGGAGCTGTTTTTT.

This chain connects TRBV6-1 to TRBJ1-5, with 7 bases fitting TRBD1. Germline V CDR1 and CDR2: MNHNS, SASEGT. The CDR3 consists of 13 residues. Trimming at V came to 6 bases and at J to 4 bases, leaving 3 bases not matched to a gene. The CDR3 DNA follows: TGTGCCAGCAGGGAACAGGGGAATCAGCCCCAGCATTTT. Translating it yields CASREQGNQPQHF.

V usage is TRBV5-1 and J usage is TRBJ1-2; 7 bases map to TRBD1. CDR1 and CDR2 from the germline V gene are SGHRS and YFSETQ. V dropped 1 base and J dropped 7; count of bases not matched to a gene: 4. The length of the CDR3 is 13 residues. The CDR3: CASSLPGGLGYTF. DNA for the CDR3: TGCGCCAGCAGCTTGCCAGGGGGGCTTGGCTACACCTTC.

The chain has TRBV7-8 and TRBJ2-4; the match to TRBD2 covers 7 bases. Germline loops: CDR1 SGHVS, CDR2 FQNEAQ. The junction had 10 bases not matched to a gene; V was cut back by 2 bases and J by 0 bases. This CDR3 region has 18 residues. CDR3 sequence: CASSLPPERGVAKNIQYF. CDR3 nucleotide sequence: TGTGCCAGCAGCTTACCGCCGGAACGGGGGGTAGCCAAAAACATTCAGTACTTC.

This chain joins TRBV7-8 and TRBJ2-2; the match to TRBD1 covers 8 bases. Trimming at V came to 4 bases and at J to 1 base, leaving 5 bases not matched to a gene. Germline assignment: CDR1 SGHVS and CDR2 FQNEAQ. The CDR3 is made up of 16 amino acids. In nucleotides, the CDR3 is TGTGCCAGCAGCTCAAGAGGGACAGGGAACACCGGGGAGCTGTTTTTT. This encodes CASSSRGTGNTGELFF.

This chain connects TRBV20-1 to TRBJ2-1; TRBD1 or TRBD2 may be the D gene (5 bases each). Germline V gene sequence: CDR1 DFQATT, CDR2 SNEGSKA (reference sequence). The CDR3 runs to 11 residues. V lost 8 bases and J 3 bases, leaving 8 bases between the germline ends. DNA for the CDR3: TGCAGTCTGGGGGTCTACAATGAGCAGTTCTTC. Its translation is CSLGVYNEQFF.

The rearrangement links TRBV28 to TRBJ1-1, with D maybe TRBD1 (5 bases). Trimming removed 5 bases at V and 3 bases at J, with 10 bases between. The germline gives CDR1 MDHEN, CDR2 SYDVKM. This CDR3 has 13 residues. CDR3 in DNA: TGTGCCAGCAGTGTAAGGGGTGACACTGAAGCTTTCTTT. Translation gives CASSVRGDTEAFF.

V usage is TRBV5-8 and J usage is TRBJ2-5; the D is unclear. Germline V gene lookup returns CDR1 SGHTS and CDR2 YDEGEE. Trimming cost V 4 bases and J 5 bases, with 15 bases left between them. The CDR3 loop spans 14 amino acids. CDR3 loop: CASSNGRPLETQYF. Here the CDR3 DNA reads TGTGCCAGCAGCAACGGACGTCCCCTGGAGACCCAGTACTTC.